The 19 T cell receptor beta chains presented below share a single source sample, sequenced in a study of blood T cell repertoires in COVID-19. Clones were sequenced by immunoSEQ multiplex PCR, and TCRdb holds only the in-frame ones, with some missing. The sample holds fewer than 250,000 clones, 86% seen once. Sequencing input: peripheral blood. Receptor source: a woman in her seventies with acute or convalescent COVID-19.

The chain couples TRBV16 to TRBJ2-5, with 8 nucleotides matching TRBD1. The germline V gene encodes CDR1 KGHSY and CDR2 FQNENV. The trim removed 0 bases at V and 2 bases at J, leaving 5 bases unmatched. The CDR3 is 16 amino acids. CDR3 nucleotide sequence: TGTGCCAGCAGCCAATCGGACAGGGAAATTCAAGAGACCCAGTACTTC. This gives the protein CASSQSDREIQETQYF.

The rearrangement uses TRBV6-5 and TRBJ2-1; 7 nucleotides agree with TRBD2. This CDR3 is 14 amino acids long. Germline trimming cut 8 bases from V and 6 bases from J; bases unmatched to any gene: 10. Per the germline V gene, CDR1 is MNHEY and CDR2 is SVGAGI. Written as DNA, the CDR3 is TGTGCCAGCCTCCGGACTAGTGGAGGCAATGAGCAGTTCTTC. Protein sequence: CASLRTSGGNEQFF.

V and J are TRBV5-1 and TRBJ2-2, with D perhaps matching TRBD1 (6 bases). The CDR3 covers 15 residues. Trimming shortened V by 7 bases and J by 2 bases, and 15 bases separated the two germline ends. The V gene's germline CDR1 is SGHRS and CDR2 YFSETQ. CDR3 sequence: CASEPGTPNTGELFF. CDR3 bases: TGCGCCAGCGAACCCGGGACACCTAACACCGGGGAGCTGTTTTTT.

This rearrangement joins TRBV28 to TRBJ2-2; TRBD2 is a possible D gene (6 bases). The germline V gene has CDR1 MDHEN and CDR2 SYDVKM. V lost 6 bases, J lost 3 bases, and 14 bases lay in between. This CDR3 contains 15 residues. The CDR3, as DNA: TGTGCCAGCAGAACCTTAGCGGCCCACACCGGGGAGCTGTTTTTT. It encodes CASRTLAAHTGELFF.

J is TRBJ1-4 and V is TRBV19, with TRBD1 matching over 8 bases. V was clipped by 6 bases and J by 4 bases; unmatched bases: 7. CDR3 length: 15 amino acids. Germline CDR1 LNHDA, CDR2 SQIVND (reference sequence). CDR3 bases: TGTGCCAGTAGGCCAGGGACAGGAGATAATGAAAAACTGTTTTTT. Amino acids: CASRPGTGDNEKLFF. The variable domain in full, completed from reference TRBV19 and TRBJ1-4, reads DGGITQSPKYLFRKEGQNVTLSCEQNLNHDAMYWYRQDPGQGLRLIYYSQIVNDFQKGDIAEGYSVSREKKESFPLTVTSAQKNPTAFYLCASRPGTGDNEKLFFGSGTQLSVL.

This chain connects TRBV5-1 to TRBJ2-7; no firm D call. The CDR3 totals 13 residues. With 0 bases removed from V and 7 bases from J, the gap between germline ends came to 11 bases. Germline values: CDR1 SGHRS, CDR2 YFSETQ. The CDR3 DNA follows: TGCGCCAGCAGCTTGGCAATTTCTCAGGAGCAGTACTTC. This codes for CASSLAISQEQYF.

This clone appeared a single time. J is TRBJ2-7 and V is TRBV19; 7 bases are a match to TRBD2. With 10 bases clipped from V and 7 bases from J, the junction kept 16 bases outside the gene matches. The germline gives CDR1 LNHDA, CDR2 SQIVND (reference sequence). The CDR3 spans 14 residues. The CDR3 protein is CATIGPAEGGEQYF. CDR3 in DNA: TGTGCCACTATAGGCCCTGCCGAGGGAGGGGAGCAGTACTTC.

The rearrangement joins TRBV9 to TRBJ1-2; TRBD1 might be the D (6 bases). This CDR3 is 14 amino acids long. Germline assignment: CDR1 SGDLS and CDR2 YYNGEE. Trimming removed 3 bases from V and 1 base from J, with 10 bases in between. The CDR3 DNA follows: TGTGCCAGCAGCGACCGACAGGATAACTATGGCTACACCTTC. Translating it yields CASSDRQDNYGYTF.

The chain carries TRBV2 and TRBJ2-3; 11 bases match TRBD2. The V segment lost 5 bases and the J segment 4 bases; nucleotides outside the gene matches: 5. The germline gives CDR1 SNHLY, CDR2 FYNNEI. The CDR3 spans 15 residues. CDR3 in DNA: TGTGCCAGCAGTTTTAGCGGGGGGGCCGCAGATACGCAGTATTTT. Encoded protein: CASSFSGGAADTQYF.

The chain links TRBV19 to TRBJ1-1, with D possibly being TRBD1 (5 bases). V lost 7 bases, J lost 7 bases, and 16 bases lay in between. In germline, CDR1 is LNHDA, CDR2 SQIVND (reference sequence). The CDR3 runs to 13 residues. The CDR3 reads CASKAGQAYEAFF. CDR3 nucleotides: TGTGCCAGTAAGGCGGGGCAGGCCTATGAAGCTTTCTTT.

This chain links TRBV5-1 with TRBJ1-5; 8 positions agree with TRBD1. Germline CDR1 reads SGHRS; CDR2 reads YFSETQ. There are 16 residues in the CDR3. The J segment lost 2 bases and the V segment lost 0 bases, leaving 4 bases of the junction unmatched. The CDR3 DNA sequence: TGCGCCAGCAGCTTGGAGGCACAGGGGGGCAATCAGCCCCAGCATTTT. It specifies CASSLEAQGGNQPQHF.

V gene TRBV9 combines with J gene TRBJ2-7; 7 nucleotides agree with TRBD2. This CDR3 is built from 15 residues. In germline, CDR1 is SGDLS, CDR2 YYNGEE. V was clipped by 1 base and J by 2 bases; unmatched bases: 6. CDR3 bases: TGTGCCAGCAGCGTACTGGGAGGGGCCCCCTACGAGCAGTACTTC. Amino acid sequence: CASSVLGGAPYEQYF.

The chain recombines TRBV2 with TRBJ2-3, with D possibly matching TRBD2 (5 bases). The CDR3 has 14 amino acids. V was trimmed by 4 bases and J by 3 bases, leaving 11 bases between them. Germline CDR1 is SNHLY and CDR2 is FYNNEI. CDR3 region: CASSADSGTDTQYF. The DNA for the CDR3 is TGTGCCAGCAGTGCTGATTCGGGGACAGATACGCAGTATTTT.

CDR3 protein: CASSQVGSGANVLTF. Written as DNA, the CDR3 is TGCGCCAGCAGCCAAGTCGGCTCTGGGGCCAACGTCCTGACTTTC. The chain links TRBV4-3 to TRBJ2-6; the D is unclear. V lost 1 base to trimming and J lost 0 bases, with 4 bases between them. The CDR3 runs 15 residues. Germline V gene sequence: CDR1 LGHNA, CDR2 YSLEER.

The chain employs TRBV19 and TRBJ1-5; possible D gene TRBD1, 5 bases. The CDR3 loop spans 12 amino acids. V was trimmed by 9 bases and J by 0 bases, leaving 6 bases between them. Germline values: CDR1 LNHDA, CDR2 SQIVND (reference sequence). CDR3 protein: CASRDSNQPQHF. CDR3 in DNA: TGTGCCAGCAGGGATAGCAATCAGCCCCAGCATTTT.

The chain links TRBV11-2 to TRBJ2-5, with D perhaps matching TRBD1 (5 bases). The ends were cut back, 4 bases at V and 1 base at J, with 10 bases in the middle. The CDR3 loop spans 14 amino acids. CDR1 and CDR2 (germline): SGHAT, FQNNGV. DNA of the CDR3: TGTGCCAGCAGCTCGAAGGGGCGCCAAGAGACCCAGTACTTC. It translates to CASSSKGRQETQYF.

CDR3: CSASRDYEQYF. CDR3 sequence (DNA): TGCAGTGCGTCGCGGGACTACGAGCAGTACTTC. The genes are TRBV20-1 and TRBJ2-7; maybe TRBD2 (6 bases). V lost 6 bases and J 3 bases, leaving 9 bases between the germline ends. The CDR3 covers 11 residues. Germline V gene lookup returns CDR1 DFQATT and CDR2 SNEGSKA (reference sequence).

This chain links TRBV7-2 with TRBJ2-1; D is possibly TRBD1 (6 bases). The CDR3 is made up of 18 amino acids. Germline V gives CDR1 SGHTA, CDR2 FQGNSA. Trimming removed 1 base from V and 2 bases from J, with 18 bases in between. CDR3 DNA sequence: TGTGCCAGCAGCTTAGGGTCCGGGACAAGGGGAGCCTACAATGAGCAGTTCTTC. This gives the protein CASSLGSGTRGAYNEQFF.

The chain couples TRBV2 to TRBJ1-6; D is possibly TRBD1 (6 bases). The CDR3 spans 14 residues. Germline V gene data show CDR1 as SNHLY and CDR2 as FYNNEI. V lost 7 bases to trimming and J lost 10 bases, with 17 bases between them. CDR3 nucleotide sequence: TGTGCCAGCAACGGGGAGGGGGTTCGATCACCCCTCCACTTT. It yields the protein CASNGEGVRSPLHF.